This T cell receptor beta chain was retrieved from a study of T cells in tumors after PD-1 blockade. Profiling relied on immunoSEQ multiplex PCR, and the TCRdb table lists in-frame clones only, not all of them. The top ten hold roughly 12% of the sample, which has 55,000 to 70,000 clones, around three quarters seen once. The receptor's source is a human donor with basal cell carcinoma. The sample in question was PBMCs, obtained before anti-PD-1 treatment.

The CDR3 reads CASSQDSGRGAQEQFF. Here the CDR3 DNA reads TGTGCCAGCAGCCAAGATAGCGGGCGGGGGGCCCAAGAGCAGTTCTTC. The chain has TRBV3-1 (or the pseudogene TRBV3-2) and TRBJ2-1; 8 bases align to TRBD2. Trimming took 0 bases from V and 10 from J; bases not matched to a gene: 11. The CDR3 is made up of 16 amino acids. Germline V gene data show CDR1 as LGHDT and CDR2 as YNNKEL (reference sequence).